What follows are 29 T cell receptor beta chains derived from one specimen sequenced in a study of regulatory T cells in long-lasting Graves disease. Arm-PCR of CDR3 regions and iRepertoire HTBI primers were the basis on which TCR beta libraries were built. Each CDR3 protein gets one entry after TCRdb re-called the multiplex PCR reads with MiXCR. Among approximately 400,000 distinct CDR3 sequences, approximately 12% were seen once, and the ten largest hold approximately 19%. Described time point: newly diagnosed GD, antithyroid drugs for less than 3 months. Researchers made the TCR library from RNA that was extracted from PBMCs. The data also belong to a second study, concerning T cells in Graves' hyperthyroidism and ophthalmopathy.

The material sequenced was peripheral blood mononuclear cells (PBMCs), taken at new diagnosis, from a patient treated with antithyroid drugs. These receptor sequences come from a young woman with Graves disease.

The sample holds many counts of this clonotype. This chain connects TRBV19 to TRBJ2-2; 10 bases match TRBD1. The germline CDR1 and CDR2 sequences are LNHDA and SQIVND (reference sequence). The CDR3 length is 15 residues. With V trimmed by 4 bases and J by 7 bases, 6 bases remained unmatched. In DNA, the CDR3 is TGTGCCAGTAGTAAATGGACAGGGGGTATCGGGGAGCTGTTTTTT. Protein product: CASSKWTGGIGELFF.

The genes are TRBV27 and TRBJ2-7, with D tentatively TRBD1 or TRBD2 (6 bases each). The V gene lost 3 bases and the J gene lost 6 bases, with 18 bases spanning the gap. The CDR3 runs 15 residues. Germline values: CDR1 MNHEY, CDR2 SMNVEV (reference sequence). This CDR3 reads CASSFLWGAPGEQYF. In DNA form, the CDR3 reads TGTGCCAGCAGTTTTCTTTGGGGGGCGCCGGGCGAGCAGTACTTC.

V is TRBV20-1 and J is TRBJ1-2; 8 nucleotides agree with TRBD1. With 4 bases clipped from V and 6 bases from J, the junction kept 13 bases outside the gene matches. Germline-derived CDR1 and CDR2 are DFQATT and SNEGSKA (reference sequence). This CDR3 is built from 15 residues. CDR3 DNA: TGCAGTGCTAACATTATAGGACAGGGAGCGGATGGCTACACCTTC. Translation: CSANIIGQGADGYTF.

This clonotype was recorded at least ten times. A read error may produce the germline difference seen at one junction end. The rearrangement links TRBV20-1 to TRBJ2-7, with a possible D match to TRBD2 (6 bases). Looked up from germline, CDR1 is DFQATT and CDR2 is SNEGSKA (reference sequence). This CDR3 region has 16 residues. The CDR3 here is CSAREPRRARSYEQYF. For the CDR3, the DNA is TGCAGTGCCAGAGAACCTAGGAGGGCCAGATCCTACGAGCAGTACTTC.

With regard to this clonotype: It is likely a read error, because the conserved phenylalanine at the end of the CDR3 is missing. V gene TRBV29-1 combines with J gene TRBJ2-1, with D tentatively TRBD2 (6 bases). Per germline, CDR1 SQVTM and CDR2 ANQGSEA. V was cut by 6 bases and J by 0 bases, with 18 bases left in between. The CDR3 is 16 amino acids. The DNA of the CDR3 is TGCAGCGTCGGAGGGTACGAGGGGAGCTCCTACAATGAGCAGTTCGTC. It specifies CSVGGYEGSSYNEQFV.

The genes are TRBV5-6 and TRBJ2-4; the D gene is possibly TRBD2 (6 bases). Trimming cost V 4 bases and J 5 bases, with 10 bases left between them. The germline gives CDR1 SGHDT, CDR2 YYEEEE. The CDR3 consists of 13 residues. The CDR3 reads CASSRRGENIQYF. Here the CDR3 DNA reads TGTGCCAGCAGCAGGAGGGGCGAAAACATTCAGTACTTC.

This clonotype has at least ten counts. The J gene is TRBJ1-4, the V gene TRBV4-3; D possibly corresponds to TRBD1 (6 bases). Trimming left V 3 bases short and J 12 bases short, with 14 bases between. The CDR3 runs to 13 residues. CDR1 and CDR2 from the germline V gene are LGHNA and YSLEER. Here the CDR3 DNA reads TGCGCCAGCAGCCAGCTACAGGGATTAGAACTGTTTTTT. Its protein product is CASSQLQGLELFF.

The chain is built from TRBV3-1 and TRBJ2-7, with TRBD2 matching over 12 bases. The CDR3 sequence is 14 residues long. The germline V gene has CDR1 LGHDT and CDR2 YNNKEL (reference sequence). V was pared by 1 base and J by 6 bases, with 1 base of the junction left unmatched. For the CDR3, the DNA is TGTGCCAGCAGCCAAGGGACTAGCGGGACCGAGCAGTACTTC. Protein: CASSQGTSGTEQYF.

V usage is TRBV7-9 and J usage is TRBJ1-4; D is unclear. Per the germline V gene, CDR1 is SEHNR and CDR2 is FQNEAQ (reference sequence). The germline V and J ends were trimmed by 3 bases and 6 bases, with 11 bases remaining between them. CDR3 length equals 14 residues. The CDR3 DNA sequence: TGTGCCAGCAGCTTTAGCGGGCCGGATGAAAAACTGTTTTTT. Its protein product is CASSFSGPDEKLFF.

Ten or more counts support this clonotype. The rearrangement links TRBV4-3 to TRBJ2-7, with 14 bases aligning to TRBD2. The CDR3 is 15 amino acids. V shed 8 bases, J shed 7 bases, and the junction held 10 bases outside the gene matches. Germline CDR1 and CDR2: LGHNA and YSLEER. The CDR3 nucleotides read TGCGCCAGCGGATCCGCGGGACTAGCGGGAGAAGAGCAGTACTTC. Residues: CASGSAGLAGEEQYF.

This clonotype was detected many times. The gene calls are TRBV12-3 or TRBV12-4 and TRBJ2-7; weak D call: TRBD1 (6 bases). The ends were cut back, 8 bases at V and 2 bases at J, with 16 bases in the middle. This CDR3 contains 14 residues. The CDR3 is CASGPTGQPYEQYF. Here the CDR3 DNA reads TGTGCCAGCGGTCCAACGGGACAACCCTACGAGCAGTACTTC.

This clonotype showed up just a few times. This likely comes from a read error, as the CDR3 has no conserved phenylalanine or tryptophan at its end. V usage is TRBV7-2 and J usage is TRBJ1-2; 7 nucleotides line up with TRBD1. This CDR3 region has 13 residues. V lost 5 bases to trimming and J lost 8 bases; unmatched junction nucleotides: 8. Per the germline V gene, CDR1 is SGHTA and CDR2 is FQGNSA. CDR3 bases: TGTGCCAGCAGCCAGTTGGGACAGAGGGGCTACACCTCC. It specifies CASSQLGQRGYTS.

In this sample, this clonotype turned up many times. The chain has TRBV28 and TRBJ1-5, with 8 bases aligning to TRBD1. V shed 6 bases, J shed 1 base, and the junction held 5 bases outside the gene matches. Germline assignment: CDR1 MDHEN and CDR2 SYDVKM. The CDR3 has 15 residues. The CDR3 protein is CASSIRDRSNQPQHF. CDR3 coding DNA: TGTGCCAGCAGCATCCGGGACAGGAGCAATCAGCCCCAGCATTTT.

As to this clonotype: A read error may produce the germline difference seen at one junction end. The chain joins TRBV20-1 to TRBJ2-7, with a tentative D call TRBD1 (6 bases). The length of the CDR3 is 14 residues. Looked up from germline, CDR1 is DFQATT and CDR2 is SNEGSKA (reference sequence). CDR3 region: CSVRDGGSGDEQYF. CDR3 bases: TGCAGTGTTAGAGATGGAGGTTCAGGGGACGAGCAGTACTTC.

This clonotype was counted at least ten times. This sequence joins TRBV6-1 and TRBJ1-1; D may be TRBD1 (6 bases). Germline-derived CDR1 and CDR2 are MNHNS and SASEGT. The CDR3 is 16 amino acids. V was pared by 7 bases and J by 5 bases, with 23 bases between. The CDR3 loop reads CASIRDNSVWGTEAFF. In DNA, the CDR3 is TGTGCCAGCATTAGGGACAATTCCGTGTGGGGGACTGAAGCTTTCTTT.

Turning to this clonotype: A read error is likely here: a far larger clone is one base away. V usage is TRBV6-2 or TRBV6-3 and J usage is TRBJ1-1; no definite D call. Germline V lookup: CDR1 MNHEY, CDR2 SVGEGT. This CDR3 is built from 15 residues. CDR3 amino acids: CGSSWTRGHITEAFF. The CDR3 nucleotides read TGTGGCAGCAGTTGGACTCGGGGTCACATCACTGAAGCTTTCTTT.

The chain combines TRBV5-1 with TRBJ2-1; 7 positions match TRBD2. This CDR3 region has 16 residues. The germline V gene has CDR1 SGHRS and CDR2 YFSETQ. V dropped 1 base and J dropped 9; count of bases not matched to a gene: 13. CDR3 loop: CASSLLPWGGIGEQFF. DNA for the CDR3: TGCGCCAGCAGCTTGTTGCCATGGGGGGGGATAGGTGAGCAGTTCTTC.

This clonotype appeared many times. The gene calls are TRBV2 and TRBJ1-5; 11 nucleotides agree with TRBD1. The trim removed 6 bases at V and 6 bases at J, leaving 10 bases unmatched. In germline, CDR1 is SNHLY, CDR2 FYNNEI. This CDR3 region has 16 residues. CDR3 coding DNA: TGTGCCAGCAGGGCGCGGACAGGGGGCTTGGGTCAGCCCCAGCATTTT. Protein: CASRARTGGLGQPQHF.

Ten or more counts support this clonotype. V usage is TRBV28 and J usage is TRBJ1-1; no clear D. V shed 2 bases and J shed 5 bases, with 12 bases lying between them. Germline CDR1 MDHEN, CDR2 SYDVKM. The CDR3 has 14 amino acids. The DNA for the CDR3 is TGTGCCAGCAGTTTAGTCGGGGATGAAACTGAAGCTTTCTTT. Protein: CASSLVGDETEAFF.

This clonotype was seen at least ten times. In nucleotides, the CDR3 is TGCAGTGCTGACAGGGAGGGGCAAAACAATCAGCCCCAGCATTTT. This translates into CSADREGQNNQPQHF. The chain combines TRBV20-1 with TRBJ1-5, with 7 bases matching TRBD1. V was pared by 5 bases and J by 3 bases, with 10 bases of the junction left unmatched. CDR3 length: 15 amino acids. Germline CDR1 is DFQATT and CDR2 is SNEGSKA (reference sequence).

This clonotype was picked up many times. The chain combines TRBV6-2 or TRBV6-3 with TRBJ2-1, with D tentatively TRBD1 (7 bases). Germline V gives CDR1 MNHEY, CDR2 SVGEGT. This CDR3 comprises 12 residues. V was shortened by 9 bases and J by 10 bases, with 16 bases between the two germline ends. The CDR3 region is CASGGDSREQFF. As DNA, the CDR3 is TGTGCCAGTGGCGGGGACAGTCGAGAGCAGTTCTTC.

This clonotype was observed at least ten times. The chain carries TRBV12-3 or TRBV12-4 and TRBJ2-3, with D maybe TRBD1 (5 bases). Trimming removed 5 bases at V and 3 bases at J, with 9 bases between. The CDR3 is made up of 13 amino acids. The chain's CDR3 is CASSPDRTDTQYF. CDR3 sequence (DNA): TGTGCCAGCAGTCCAGACAGAACAGATACGCAGTATTTT.

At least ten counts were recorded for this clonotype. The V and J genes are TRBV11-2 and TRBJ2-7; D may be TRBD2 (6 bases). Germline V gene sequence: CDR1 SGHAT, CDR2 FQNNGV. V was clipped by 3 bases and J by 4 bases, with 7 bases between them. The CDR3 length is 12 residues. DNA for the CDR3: TGTGCCAGCAGCTTCGGGGGTTACGAGCAGTACTTC. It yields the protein CASSFGGYEQYF.

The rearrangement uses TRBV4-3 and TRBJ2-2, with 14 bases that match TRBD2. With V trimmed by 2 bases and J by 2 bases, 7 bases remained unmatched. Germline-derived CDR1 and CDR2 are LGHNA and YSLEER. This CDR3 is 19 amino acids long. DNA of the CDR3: TGCGCCAGCAGCCAAAGACTAGCGGGAGGGTCGGCCAACACCGGGGAGCTGTTTTTT. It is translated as CASSQRLAGGSANTGELFF.

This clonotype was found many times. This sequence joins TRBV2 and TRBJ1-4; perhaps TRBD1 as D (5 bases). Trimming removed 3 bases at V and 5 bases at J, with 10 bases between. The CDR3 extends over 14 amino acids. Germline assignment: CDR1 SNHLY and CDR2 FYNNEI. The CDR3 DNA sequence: TGTGCCAGCAGTGAGGGACCGTGGAATGAAAAACTGTTTTTT. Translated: CASSEGPWNEKLFF.

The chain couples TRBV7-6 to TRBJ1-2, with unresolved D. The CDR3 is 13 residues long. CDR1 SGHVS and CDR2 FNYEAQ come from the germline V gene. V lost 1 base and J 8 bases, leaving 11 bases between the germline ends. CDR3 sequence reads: CASSLEGGEGYTF. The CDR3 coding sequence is TGTGCCAGCAGCTTAGAAGGAGGAGAAGGCTACACCTTC.

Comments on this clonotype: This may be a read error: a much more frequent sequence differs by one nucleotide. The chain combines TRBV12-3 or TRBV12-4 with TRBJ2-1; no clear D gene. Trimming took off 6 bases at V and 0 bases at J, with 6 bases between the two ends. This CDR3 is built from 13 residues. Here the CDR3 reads CASSFSSYNEQFF. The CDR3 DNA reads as TGTGCCAGCAGCTTTAGCTCCTACAATGAGCAGTTCTTC.

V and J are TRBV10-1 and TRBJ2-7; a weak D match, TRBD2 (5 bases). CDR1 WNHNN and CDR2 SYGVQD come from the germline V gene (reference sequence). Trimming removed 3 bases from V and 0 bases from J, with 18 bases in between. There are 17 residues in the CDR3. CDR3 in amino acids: CASSDRPTTTLSYEQYV. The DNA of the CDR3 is TGCGCCAGCAGTGACCGACCGACTACAACACTCTCCTACGAGCAGTACGTC.

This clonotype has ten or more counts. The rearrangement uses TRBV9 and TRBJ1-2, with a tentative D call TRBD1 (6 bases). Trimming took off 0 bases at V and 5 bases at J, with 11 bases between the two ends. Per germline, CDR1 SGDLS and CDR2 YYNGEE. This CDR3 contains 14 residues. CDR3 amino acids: CASSVAVGTYGYTF. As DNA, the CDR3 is TGTGCCAGCAGCGTAGCTGTCGGGACATATGGCTACACCTTC.